This T cell receptor (beta chain) came from a study of radiotherapy plus CTLA-4 blockade in lung cancer. Overall study context: Among patients, over 15% showed objective responses, and 30% to 35% had disease control.

The CDR3 length is 17 residues. V was shortened by 0 bases and J by 3 bases, with 18 bases between the two germline ends. The germline gives CDR1 SGHVS, CDR2 FNYEAQ. This clone was counted a few times. Antigen unknown. This sequence may be a read error, since a much larger clone differs from it by one base. Notes on the study in general: Researchers report tumor-derived TCR clones expanding in blood after radiotherapy plus ipilimumab.

Those with chemo-refractory metastatic non-small-cell lung cancer were treated with focal radiation combined with CTLA-4 blockade using ipilimumab. Profiled with immunoSEQ multiplex PCR; TCRdb holds only in-frame clones, not every one. This sample carries nearly 95,000 clones, approximately 82% of them seen once, and the ten largest clones take about 25%. The clonotype comes from a human donor with non-small cell lung cancer that progressed on radiotherapy plus ipilimumab. The chain employs TRBV7-6 and TRBJ2-7, with a tentative D call TRBD2 (6 bases). This specimen was peripheral blood, taken from a patient treated with radiotherapy plus ipilimumab. CDR3 sequence reads: CASSLAGGWGGDYEQYF. CDR3 nucleotides: TGTGCCAGCAGCTTAGCGGGGGGTTGGGGCGGGGACTACGAGCAGTACTTC.